Shown below are 13 T cell receptor beta chains from a single sample sequenced in a study of OX40 agonist ivuxolimab in advanced cancers. The protocol was immunoSEQ multiplex PCR, while the TCRdb copy is restricted to in-frame clones and leaves out a portion. The sample lists 50,000 to 70,000 clones; roughly 88% were seen once. Specimen: CD4+ or CD8+ T cells sorted from blood, collected in a trial of the OX40 agonist ivuxolimab. These TCRs come from an adult with an advanced solid tumor such as melanoma, head and neck, liver or kidney cancer.

This clone came up a few times. J is TRBJ2-3 and V is TRBV10-3; D remains unclear. The CDR3 spans 14 residues. Trimming stripped 6 bases from V and 1 base from J, with 11 bases between. Germline V gene lookup returns CDR1 ENHRY and CDR2 SYGVKD. The CDR3 region has the DNA TGTGCCATCAGCGACTTGAAGCGCACAGATACGCAGTATTTT. Amino acids: CAISDLKRTDTQYF.

V and J are TRBV28 and TRBJ2-5; 11 nucleotides match TRBD2. V shed 5 bases, J shed 4 bases, and the junction held 9 bases outside the gene matches. Germline V CDR1 and CDR2: MDHEN, SYDVKM. There are 16 residues in the CDR3. Written as DNA, the CDR3 is TGTGCCAGCAGTCCAGAACTAGCGGGAGTGTTAGAGACCCAGTACTTC. Its translation: CASSPELAGVLETQYF. The whole variable domain, filled in from reference TRBV28 and TRBJ2-5, reads DVKVTQSSRYLVKRTGEKVFLECVQDMDHENMFWYRQDPGLGLRLIYFSYDVKMKEKGDIPEGYSVSREKKERFSLILESASTNQTSMYLCASSPELAGVLETQYFGPGTRLLVL.

The chain combines TRBV5-1 with TRBJ2-1; 9 bases align to TRBD2. Germline CDR1 and CDR2: SGHRS and YFSETQ. Trimming took 2 bases from V and 5 from J; bases not matched to a gene: 11. The CDR3 has 17 residues. CDR3 in DNA: TGCGCCAGCAGCTTCGGGCGGGAGGGCGTCAAGGACAATGAGCAGTTCTTC. Amino acids: CASSFGREGVKDNEQFF.

This clone occurred a few times. V and J are TRBV28 and TRBJ1-4; D is unclear. V lost 1 base, J lost 6 bases, and 3 bases lay in between. Per the germline V gene, CDR1 is MDHEN and CDR2 is SYDVKM. CDR3 length equals 12 residues. The CDR3 sequence: CASSLFDEKLFF. CDR3 coding DNA: TGTGCCAGCAGTTTATTTGATGAAAAACTGTTTTTT. The entire variable domain, with the rest obtained from reference TRBV28 and TRBJ1-4, is as follows: DVKVTQSSRYLVKRTGEKVFLECVQDMDHENMFWYRQDPGLGLRLIYFSYDVKMKEKGDIPEGYSVSREKKERFSLILESASTNQTSMYLCASSLFDEKLFFGSGTQLSVL.

The chain links TRBV4-2 to TRBJ2-7, with 8 positions matching TRBD1. The CDR3 runs 15 residues. Germline CDR1 LGHNA, CDR2 YNFKEQ. Trimming at V came to 3 bases and at J to 3 bases, leaving 7 bases not matched to a gene. The CDR3 DNA is TGTGCCAGCAGCCAGACGGGGACAGGTTTCTACGAGCAGTACTTC. Translation: CASSQTGTGFYEQYF.

The gene calls are TRBV6-5 and TRBJ2-3; D tentatively reads TRBD1 or TRBD2 (5 bases each). Per germline, CDR1 MNHEY and CDR2 SVGAGI. The CDR3 has 15 amino acids. Trimming took off 8 bases at V and 0 bases at J, with 15 bases between the two ends. CDR3 amino acids: CASGMGRLSTDTQYF. CDR3 DNA sequence: TGTGCCAGCGGGATGGGACGTCTCAGCACAGATACGCAGTATTTT.

The chain couples TRBV4-1 to TRBJ1-4; 8 bases align to TRBD1. The CDR3 loop spans 17 amino acids. Trimming cost V 4 bases and J 3 bases; bases outside gene matches: 10. The germline gives CDR1 MGHRA, CDR2 YSYEKL. In nucleotides, the CDR3 is TGCGCCAGCAGCCTCAACCATCAGGGGGCGGCTAATGAAAAACTGTTTTTT. It codes for CASSLNHQGAANEKLFF.

The V and J genes are TRBV7-6 and TRBJ1-1; D is unresolved. Trimming pared 1 base from V and 1 base from J, leaving 7 bases between. The CDR3 has 14 residues. CDR1 and CDR2 (germline): SGHVS, FNYEAQ. The CDR3 reads CASSLGHSNTEAFF. The CDR3 DNA reads as TGTGCCAGCAGCTTAGGTCACTCGAACACTGAAGCTTTCTTT.

CDR3 residues: CASSQDPSRDTSNGYTF. For the CDR3, the DNA is TGCGCCAGCAGCCAAGACCCCTCCCGGGACACCTCCAATGGCTACACCTTC. The V gene is TRBV4-1, the J gene TRBJ1-2; possible D gene TRBD1, 6 bases. Trimming stripped 0 bases from V and 6 bases from J, with 20 bases between. The germline CDR1 and CDR2 sequences are MGHRA and YSYEKL. This CDR3 region has 17 residues.

The chain uses TRBV21-1 and TRBJ2-4; the table's D gene call, TRBD2, was not cross checked with the DNA. TRBV21-1 counts as a pseudogene. CDR3 length: 17 amino acids. The CDR3 loop reads CAPVLRAGGPAKNIQYF. CDR3 sequence (DNA): TGTGCCCCCGTTCTGAGAGCGGGAGGGCCAGCCAAAAACATTCAGTACTTC.

The chain employs TRBV5-1 and TRBJ2-2, with TRBD1 matching over 8 bases. V gave up 4 bases and J gave up 7 bases; unmatched junction bases: 9. Germline V gene sequence: CDR1 SGHRS, CDR2 YFSETQ. This CDR3 contains 15 residues. CDR3 DNA: TGCGCCAGCAGCCCGAGGACAGGGTTAGGCGGGGAGCTGTTTTTT. Encoded protein: CASSPRTGLGGELFF.

The chain uses TRBV4-1 and TRBJ2-1; D may be TRBD2 (6 bases). Looked up from germline, CDR1 is MGHRA and CDR2 is YSYEKL. V lost 5 bases to trimming and J lost 6 bases, with 23 bases between them. The CDR3 runs to 17 residues. The CDR3 region is CASSAIRPGLRLNEQFF. The DNA for the CDR3 is TGCGCCAGCAGCGCGATTCGACCGGGACTTCGCCTCAATGAGCAGTTCTTC.

This clone was seen only once. This sequence joins TRBV10-2 and TRBJ2-5, with TRBD1 identical over 7 bases. The end of the DNA fits TRBJ2-7 better, so the J call may be wrong. Germline CDR1 is WSHSY and CDR2 is SAAADI. This CDR3 contains 12 residues. This chain's CDR3 is CASRLNRGEQYF. The CDR3 nucleotides read TGCGCCAGCAGACTCAACAGGGGCGAGCAGTACTTC.